This TCR beta chain was recovered during a study of blood T cell repertoires in COVID-19. In the original processing: Scientists estimated how many nucleated cells there were by amplifying reference gene primers. TCRdb keeps only in-frame clones here, not all; method: immunoSEQ multiplex PCR. The DNA gave D and trimming, while V, J and clone size come from that table. The sample yields some 400,000 clones, about 87% seen once. Germline V gene sequence: CDR1 MDHEN, CDR2 SYDVKM. The CDR3 covers 11 residues. V was cut by 5 bases and J by 3 bases, with 5 bases left in between. The TCR was taken from a woman aged 30 to 39 with COVID-19, enrolled during active disease. Sequenced sample: peripheral blood. J is TRBJ2-7 and V is TRBV28; D is uncertain. CDR3 residues: CASSLNYEQYF. In DNA, the CDR3 is TGTGCCAGCAGTCTAAACTACGAGCAGTACTTC.